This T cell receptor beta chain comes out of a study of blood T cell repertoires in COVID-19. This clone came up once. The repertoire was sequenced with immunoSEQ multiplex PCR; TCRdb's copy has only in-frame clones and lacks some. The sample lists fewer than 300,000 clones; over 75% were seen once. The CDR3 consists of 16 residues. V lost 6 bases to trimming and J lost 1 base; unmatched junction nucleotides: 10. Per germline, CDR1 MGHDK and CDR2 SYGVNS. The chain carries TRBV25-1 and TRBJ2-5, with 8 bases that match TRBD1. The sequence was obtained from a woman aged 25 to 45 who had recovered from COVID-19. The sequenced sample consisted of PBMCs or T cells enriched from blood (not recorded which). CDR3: CASSGQGAFLQETQYF. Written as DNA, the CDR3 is TGTGCCAGCAGCGGACAGGGCGCGTTTCTCCAAGAGACCCAGTACTTC.